This T cell receptor (beta chain) was captured in a study of T cells expressing NK-cell markers. Notes on the study in general: The study left the HCMV specificity of expanded NKG2C+ T cell clones unresolved.

This CDR3 comprises 18 residues. Germline V gene data show CDR1 as LGHNA and CDR2 as YNFKEQ. Reanalyzing the 5' RACE reads, TCRdb keeps one entry per CDR3 protein, without DNA. The sample includes roughly 450,000 distinct CDR3 sequences. As to this clonotype: The target antigen is unknown.

V gene TRBV4-2 combines with J gene TRBJ2-6; TCRdb lists TRBD2, though no DNA is available to test this call. Sequencing used blood T cells: a sorted CD56 or NKG2C T cell subset, CD4+ or CD8+ T cells, or bulk PBMC T cells (not recorded which). This TCR was recovered from a woman in her 50s in good health. CDR3 residues: CASSQELGGSGGANVLTF.